Here is one TCR beta chain with its context. Other DNA sequences from this sample encode an identical CDR3 as well. V was trimmed by 1 base and J by 7 bases, leaving 6 bases between them. CDR3 length: 12 residues. The germline V gene has CDR1 SGHAT and CDR2 FQNNGV. Clones were read by immunoSEQ multiplex PCR, and TCRdb kept only the in-frame ones, dropping some. The sample yields about 69,000 clones, over 80% seen once. This record comes from a study of technical replicates of blood from several donors. The gene calls are TRBV11-2 and TRBJ2-3; no clear D gene. The sample consisted of PBMCs. The origin of this receptor is a human donor in good health. Some clones in this sample may be carry-over from other donors' samples. The CDR3 sequence: CASSLGGNTQYF. The CDR3 nucleotides are TGTGCCAGCAGCTTAGGAGGAAATACGCAGTATTTT.